The clone carrying this T cell receptor (beta chain) was seen only a few times. Its target is unknown. A far larger clone is one nucleotide away, so this likely arose from a read error. The CDR3 extends 3 residues past the end of the read, so its final part is completed from the germline J gene. This entry comes from a study of T cell clonality in common variable immunodeficiency. Overall study results and limits: Fewer TCRbeta clones were shared among CVID subjects than controls. Common variable immunodeficiency TCR beta sequences reportedly had fewer deletions and N-nucleotide insertions.

The CDR3 loop spans 15 amino acids. The germline V gene has CDR1 LNHDA and CDR2 SQIVND (reference sequence). Most patients and controls had Caucasian heritage. Equal genomic DNA amounts from CVID and control samples were sequenced. Data came from immunoSEQ multiplex PCR; TCRdb stores just in-frame clones and leaves some out. This repertoire holds about 35,000 clones, and none appear only once. The chain employs TRBV19 and TRBJ2-1; D possibly corresponds to TRBD2 (5 bases). Sequencing was carried out using peripheral blood mononuclear cells. This receptor was taken from a person between 18 and 70 years old in good health. Partial CDR3 DNA: TGTGTCAGTAGTATAACGGGATACGGGGACAATGAG. Translated, it gives CVSSITGYGDNE. The complete CDR3 sequence is CVSSITGYGDNEQFF.